This TCR beta chain was sequenced for a study of shared clonotypes between healthy human individuals. Overall study findings and caveats: When naive CD4 clonotypes were compared across several donors, around 5% were shared.

Profiled with immunoSEQ multiplex PCR; TCRdb holds only in-frame clones, not every one. The sample records about 2.4 million clones, roughly 93% being singletons. Notes on this clone: Antigen specificity is unknown.

The clonotype comes from a man aged 18 to 35 in good health. Some clones in this sample may be carry-over from other donors' samples. Sequenced sample: naive CD4+ T cells from PBMCs. The sample's subset: CD45RA+ positively selected.

The CDR3 region is CASSRGPGPYEQYF. The CDR3 region has the DNA TGTGCCAGCAGTCGGGGTCCCGGGCCCTACGAGCAGTACTTC. The chain has TRBV5-4 and TRBJ2-7; D possibly corresponds to TRBD2 (5 bases). This CDR3 comprises 14 residues. Germline V lookup: CDR1 SGHNT, CDR2 YYREEE (reference sequence). Trimming stripped 5 bases from V and 2 bases from J, with 14 bases between.